Sequencing of this T cell receptor (beta chain) was carried out in a study of CD8 T cells in ankylosing spondylitis. This clonotype was picked up a small number of times. Its antigen is still unknown. General study points: There was reportedly significant enrichment of clones that were disease-linked in matched ankylosing spondylitis synovial fluid. Disease-linked clones had a CD8+ phenotype and relatively low frequency in peripheral blood. The study identified a TCR beta motif of seven or eight highly homologous variants that appeared characteristic of ankylosing spondylitis blood.

Each TCR beta library was made by quantitative 5'-RACE that incorporated molecular barcodes. One entry per CDR3 protein results from TCRdb running MiXCR on the 5' RACE reads. The sample carries 700,000 to 1,000,000 distinct CDR3 sequences, about 11% recorded once. CDR3 size: 12 residues. V lost 6 bases and J lost 7; bases outside the gene matches: 3. The specimen sequenced was blood, either unsorted or a sorted T cell fraction (not recorded which). The receptor's source is a male donor with ankylosing spondylitis. V usage is TRBV12-3 or TRBV12-4 and J usage is TRBJ2-7; 10 bases match TRBD2. The CDR3 reads CASRRTSGEQYF. The CDR3 coding sequence is TGTGCCAGCAGAAGGACTAGCGGTGAGCAGTACTTC.